This is a list of T cell receptor beta chains from one sample in a study of blood T cell repertoires in COVID-19. Clones were sequenced by immunoSEQ multiplex PCR, and TCRdb holds only the in-frame ones, with some missing. The sample contains some 260,000 clones, 84% of which appear only once. What was sequenced was PBMCs or T cells enriched from blood (not recorded which). The receptors shown here come from a man aged 25-40 years with acute COVID-19. The CDR3 runs from the conserved cysteine through the conserved F or W. D genes are given only for firm matches. Expanded clones are given a class, and other clones once, few, many or no size at all.

v_gene	d_gene	abundance	j_gene	CDR3nt	CDR3aa
TRBV5-4	-	-	TRBJ1-2	TGTGCCAGCAGCTTGGTTCACAGGGTTATCAATGGCTACACCTTC	CASSLVHRVINGYTF
TRBV9	-	-	TRBJ2-5	TGTGCCAGCAGCGTAGGGCGGGTTGGGGAGACCCAGTACTTC	CASSVGRVGETQYF
TRBV7-9	-	-	TRBJ1-1	TGTGCCCTAGGTCGCGGGGGCACTGAAGCTTTCTTT	CALGRGGTEAFF
TRBV19	-	-	TRBJ1-1	TGTGCCAGTAGCCAAATCAGGGGCACTGAAGCTTTCTTT	CASSQIRGTEAFF
TRBV11-2	-	-	TRBJ2-3	TGTGCCAGCAGCTCCACAGGAGCCACAGATACGCAGTATTTT	CASSSTGATDTQYF
TRBV29-1	-	once	TRBJ2-2	TGCAGCGTTGAAGGGGTTGGGGGCGGTTTCGACGGGGAGCTGTTTTTT	CSVEGVGGGFDGELFF
TRBV29-1	-	-	TRBJ2-1	TGCAGCGCCCTTTCCGGCAATGAGCAGTTCTTC	CSALSGNEQFF
TRBV15	-	-	TRBJ2-2	TGTGCCACCAGCGCCCGGCGGGGAACCGGGGAGCTGTTTTTT	CATSARRGTGELFF
TRBV2	-	-	TRBJ2-3	TGTGCCAGCAGTGATTCCAGGGGCTTATCGACAGATACGCAGTATTTT	CASSDSRGLSTDTQYF
TRBV6-4	-	-	TRBJ2-1	TGTGCCAGCAGTGAGGGGGCGTACAATGAGCAGTTCTTC	CASSEGAYNEQFF
TRBV19	TRBD1	few	TRBJ1-5	TGTGCCAGTAGACTACAGGGGGCGGGGCAGCCCCAGCATTTT	CASRLQGAGQPQHF
TRBV4-2	-	-	TRBJ1-5	TGTGCCAGCAGCCAAGATCCCAATAGCAATCAGCCCCAGCATTTT	CASSQDPNSNQPQHF
TRBV18	-	-	TRBJ1-6	TGTGCCAGCTCACCAATCGGGGTGCTAGATAATTCACCCCTCCACTTT	CASSPIGVLDNSPLHF
TRBV12-3/TRBV12-4	TRBD1	-	TRBJ1-5	TGTGCCAGCAGTCCGGACAGGGATCGGCCCCAGCATTTT	CASSPDRDRPQHF
TRBV11-3	-	-	TRBJ1-2	TGTGCCAGCAGCTTCGGACAGTCGAACTATGGCTACACCTTC	CASSFGQSNYGYTF
TRBV11-2	TRBD2	-	TRBJ2-1	TGTGCCAGCAGCCCGGGACTACCTGGCAATGAGCAGTTCTTC	CASSPGLPGNEQFF
TRBV3-1/TRBV3-2	TRBD2	few	TRBJ2-1	TGTGCCAGCCGTGATTTAGCGGGAGGGGTATACAATGAGCAGTTCTTC	CASRDLAGGVYNEQFF
TRBV24-1	TRBD1	few	TRBJ1-2	TGTGCCACCAGTGATCCGACAGGGGATGGCTACACCTTC	CATSDPTGDGYTF
TRBV5-1	TRBD1	-	TRBJ1-2	TGCGCCAGCAGAGGGACAGGGAACGGCTACACCTTC	CASRGTGNGYTF
TRBV6-5	-	-	TRBJ2-3	TGTGCCAGCAGCGTTCTCCAGGGTCCAGATACGCAGTATTTT	CASSVLQGPDTQYF
TRBV5-6	-	-	TRBJ1-5	TGTGCCAGCAGCTTCTGGTCCCAGGAGCCCCAGCATTTT	CASSFWSQEPQHF
TRBV3-1/TRBV3-2	TRBD2	-	TRBJ2-2	TGTGCCAGCAGCCAAGATTGGGGGGGGACCGGGGAGCTGTTTTTT	CASSQDWGGTGELFF
TRBV15	TRBD1	-	TRBJ1-2	TGTGCCACCAGCAGAGCAAGGACAGGGACGATCAATGGCTACACCTTC	CATSRARTGTINGYTF
TRBV11-2	-	-	TRBJ1-2	TGTGCCAGCAGCCCCGGACGGGGAGCTAACTATGGCTACACCTTC	CASSPGRGANYGYTF
TRBV5-5	-	-	TRBJ1-2	TGTGCCAGCAGCCTAGTCGGTCTCTCAATCTCAGGCTACACCTTC	CASSLVGLSISGYTF
TRBV3-1/TRBV3-2	TRBD2	-	TRBJ2-5	TGTGCCAGCACCTCACCGGGACTAGCGGCCGAGACCCAGTACTTC	CASTSPGLAAETQYF
TRBV2	TRBD1	-	TRBJ1-1	TGTGCCAGCAGTGGACAGGGATTAACTGAAGCTTTCTTT	CASSGQGLTEAFF
TRBV2	TRBD1	-	TRBJ1-2	TGTGCCAGCAGTGAAGCGCGGGACAGGATAAACTATGGCTACACCTTC	CASSEARDRINYGYTF
TRBV3-1/TRBV3-2	-	few	TRBJ1-1	TGTGCCAGCAGCCAAGACGAGGGAATGAACACTGAAGCTTTCTTT	CASSQDEGMNTEAFF
TRBV6-4	-	-	TRBJ2-4	TGTGCCAGCACCAACCTGAAGGGGACACTAGCCAAAAACATTCAGTACTTC	CASTNLKGTLAKNIQYF
TRBV20-1	TRBD2	-	TRBJ2-3	TGCAGTGCTAGTTCTAGCGGGAGCCCAGATACGCAGTATTTT	CSASSSGSPDTQYF
TRBV6-5	-	-	TRBJ1-1	TGTGCCAGCAGTTATCCGGGAAACCTGATGAACACTGAAGCTTTCTTT	CASSYPGNLMNTEAFF
TRBV27	-	-	TRBJ2-4	TGTGCCAGCAGTTCCCTAGGGACTTCCAGTAACATTCAGTACTTC	CASSSLGTSSNIQYF
TRBV7-2	TRBD2	few	TRBJ2-3	TGTGCCAGCAGCAACGAGGGCGGGGGACGCACAGATACGCAGTATTTT	CASSNEGGGRTDTQYF
TRBV5-1	TRBD2	-	TRBJ2-2	TGTGCCAGCAGCTTTTCACTGGCGGGAGTTGGGGAGCTGTTTTTT	CASSFSLAGVGELFF
TRBV11-2	TRBD1	once	TRBJ2-1	TGTGCCAGCAGCGGGATGGGGGACAGTTACTACAATGAGCAGTTCTTC	CASSGMGDSYYNEQFF
TRBV5-1	TRBD2	once	TRBJ2-1	TGCGCCAGCAGCCCAACAGCGGGGATCTCCTACAATGAGCAGTTCTTC	CASSPTAGISYNEQFF
TRBV5-1	TRBD1	-	TRBJ1-2	TGCGCCAGCAGCTTCGACAGGGCCGACTATGGCTACACCTTC	CASSFDRADYGYTF
TRBV25-1	-	-	TRBJ1-6	TGTGCCAGCAGTGCCCCCCAGGGGCTGATGGGATCACCCCTCCACTTT	CASSAPQGLMGSPLHF
TRBV10-1	-	-	TRBJ1-5	TGCGCCAGCAGCCAGGCGGGCTCCCCTGATCAGCCCCAGCATTTT	CASSQAGSPDQPQHF
TRBV19	-	once	TRBJ2-2	TGTGCCAGTAGTATAGATTTTACCCAGACTAACACCGGGGAGCTGTTTTTT	CASSIDFTQTNTGELFF
TRBV6-5	-	-	TRBJ2-1	TGTGCCAGCAGTTACGACCCAACTAGGGCCGAGCAGTTCTTC	CASSYDPTRAEQFF
TRBV11-3	-	-	TRBJ1-3	TGTGCCAGCAGCTTAAGGAGAGCAGGGGACTCTGGAAACACCATATATTTT	CASSLRRAGDSGNTIYF
TRBV3-1/TRBV3-2	-	-	TRBJ2-3	TGTGCCAGCAGCCAACGGGGGGCAGGAGATACGCAGTATTTT	CASSQRGAGDTQYF
TRBV28	-	-	TRBJ1-2	TGTGCCAGCGGATCTCTTTTACAGTTCTATGGCTACACCTTC	CASGSLLQFYGYTF
TRBV9	-	once	TRBJ1-2	TGTGCCAGCAGCGCCCCCCCCGGACAGAGCTATGGCTACACCTTC	CASSAPPGQSYGYTF
TRBV4-2	-	-	TRBJ1-6	TGTGCCAGCAGCCAAGTCTGGAGCTCCTATAATTCACCCCTCCACTTT	CASSQVWSSYNSPLHF
TRBV11-2	-	-	TRBJ1-2	TGTGCCAGCAGCGTAGGACACCGCGCTGGCTACACCTTC	CASSVGHRAGYTF
TRBV6-1	-	-	TRBJ1-4	TGTGCCAGCAGTGAAACAGGGTTAGGAGAAAAACTGTTTTTT	CASSETGLGEKLFF
TRBV30	TRBD1	-	TRBJ1-5	TGTGCCTGGAGTCCTAATGTGAACAAACCGGGACAGGGGCCCGCCGGGTGGGCCAATCAGCCCCAGCATTTT	CAWSPNVNKPGQGPAGWANQPQHF
TRBV28	TRBD1	-	TRBJ1-5	TGTGCCAGCAGTCGGCCGGGACAGGGGAATCAGCCCCAGCATTTT	CASSRPGQGNQPQHF
TRBV7-2	TRBD1	few	TRBJ1-5	TGTGCCAGCAGCTTAGGGTCGACAGGGTCCCAGCCCCAGCATTTT	CASSLGSTGSQPQHF
TRBV29-1	-	once	TRBJ1-2	TGCAGCGTTGTTCGTCAGGGGACGTCAGAGGGCTACACCTTC	CSVVRQGTSEGYTF
TRBV29-1	TRBD1	-	TRBJ2-2	TGCAGCGTGAGACAGGGACCCGGGGAGCTGTTTTTT	CSVRQGPGELFF
TRBV5-1	TRBD1	-	TRBJ2-5	TGCGCCAGCAGCTTGCGGGTGGACAGGGGGAAACAAGAGACCCAGTACTTC	CASSLRVDRGKQETQYF
TRBV28	-	few	TRBJ2-2	TGTGCCAGCAGTTCTCTAATCGGGGCCGGGGAGCTGTTTTTT	CASSSLIGAGELFF
TRBV28	TRBD1	-	TRBJ1-6	TGTGCCAGCAAGGGACAGCCGTATAATTCACCCCTCCACTTT	CASKGQPYNSPLHF
TRBV11-3	-	-	TRBJ2-2	TGTGCCAGCAGCCGGGGGCAGGGGGGCACCGGGGAGCTGTTTTTT	CASSRGQGGTGELFF
TRBV6-6	-	-	TRBJ1-5	TGTGCCAGCAGTTACTCGAGTAGGCCCCAGCATTTT	CASSYSSRPQHF